This T cell receptor (beta chain) was captured in a study of T cell changes during pregnancy in multiple sclerosis. Germline V lookup: CDR1 SGHDN, CDR2 FVKESK. This CDR3 spans 15 amino acids. V gave up 4 bases and J gave up 5 bases; unmatched junction bases: 6. Assay used: immunoSEQ multiplex PCR; TCRdb lists only in-frame clones, some missing. Counted here are 70,000 to 95,000 clones, approximately 94% occurring once; the ten biggest clones make up approximately 2.2%. This clonotype originated in a female donor with multiple sclerosis, enrolled in a pregnancy study. V and J are TRBV14 and TRBJ2-7; 12 nucleotides agree with TRBD2. Material: peripheral blood, obtained in the third trimester of pregnancy. The CDR3 region is CASSPLAGGPNEQYF. CDR3 sequence (DNA): TGTGCCAGCAGCCCGCTAGCGGGAGGGCCAAACGAGCAGTACTTC.